This TCR beta chain is from a study of T-cell memory formation after mild COVID-19. Study-level information: Across donors, TCR clusters were largely donor specific.

Germline lookup yields CDR1 SNHLY and CDR2 FYNNEI. The CDR3 has 18 residues. After removal of 1 base from V and 3 bases from J, the junction contained 7 bases not matched to a gene. Study-level results: Some responding clones appeared in pre-infection memory, suggesting cross-reactive memory joined.

Note on this clonotype: Its antigen is not identified.

TCRdb reprocessed the 5' RACE reads via MiXCR and lists one record per CDR3 protein. The table lists about 560,000 distinct CDR3 sequences, roughly 18% of them singletons, with more than 10% in the top ten. Material: PBMCs or a T cell subset sorted from them (not recorded which). The clonotype was recovered from an adult woman who had mild COVID-19 (a few samples of this study predate the infection). Cell type and time point are not known. The genes are TRBV2 and TRBJ2-7, with 15 bases that match TRBD2. The CDR3 region is CASSEGTSGGAVVYEQYF. CDR3 bases: TGTGCCAGCAGTGAAGGGACTAGCGGGGGGGCCGTCGTCTACGAGCAGTACTTC.